These T cell receptor beta chains were read from a single sample in a study of blood T cell repertoires in COVID-19. Generated by immunoSEQ multiplex PCR, the TCRdb table keeps only in-frame clones and is missing some. This table has 49,000 or so clones, 75% to 90% appearing once. What was sequenced was peripheral blood. These TCRs come from a woman of 80 years or more with COVID-19, enrolled during active disease. Each CDR3 is given with its conserved first and last residue. The order of the fields is CDR3 length, V gene, clone size, D gene, J gene, CDR3 DNA, CDR3 protein. A D gene is named only where the DNA matches it firmly. Not all rows give a size; the values are once, few, many and, for expanded clones, a class.

length: 16; V: TRBV12-5; size: few; D: .; J: TRBJ1-2; DNA: TGTGCTAGTGGTTTTTACCCAACGGGTTCTAACTATGGCTACACCTTC; CDR3: CASGFYPTGSNYGYTF
length: 16; V: TRBV18; size: .; D: .; J: TRBJ1-3; DNA: TGTGCCAGCTCACCGGGGGGGCACGCGCCTGGAAACACCATATATTTT; CDR3: CASSPGGHAPGNTIYF
length: 13; V: TRBV10-2; size: .; D: .; J: TRBJ1-5; DNA: TGCGCCAGCAGCGAGACGGGCAATCAGCCCCAGCATTTT; CDR3: CASSETGNQPQHF
length: 14; V: TRBV6-5; size: .; D: TRBD1; J: TRBJ1-1; DNA: TGTGCCAGCAGCCCCCGACAGGGAACTCCCGAAGCTTTCTTT; CDR3: CASSPRQGTPEAFF
length: 16; V: TRBV5-6; size: .; D: TRBD1; J: TRBJ2-3; DNA: TGTGCCAGCAGCTTGTTGGGACAGGGGGCCACGGATACGCAGTATTTT; CDR3: CASSLLGQGATDTQYF
length: 16; V: TRBV7-3; size: .; D: TRBD1; J: TRBJ2-7; DNA: TGTGCCAGCAGCCAAGGACCGGGGACAGGGGGCTACGAGCAGTACTTC; CDR3: CASSQGPGTGGYEQYF
length: 16; V: TRBV9; size: .; D: TRBD1; J: TRBJ1-4; DNA: TGTGCCAGCAGCTTAGATCCCGGGACAGGGGTTGAAAAACTGTTTTTT; CDR3: CASSLDPGTGVEKLFF
length: 14; V: TRBV11-2; size: few; D: .; J: TRBJ1-5; DNA: TGTGCCAGCAGCAAAGACAGAGGCAATCAGCCCCAGCATTTT; CDR3: CASSKDRGNQPQHF
length: 14; V: TRBV27; size: few; D: TRBD2; J: TRBJ2-1; DNA: TGTGCCAGCAGTTTTTCGGGACTAGCCTATGAGCAGTTCTTC; CDR3: CASSFSGLAYEQFF
length: 14; V: TRBV7-3; size: .; D: .; J: TRBJ2-5; DNA: TGTGCCAGCAGCCCTACGGGACTTCAAGAGACCCAGTACTTC; CDR3: CASSPTGLQETQYF
length: 14; V: TRBV27; size: .; D: TRBD2; J: TRBJ2-7; DNA: TGTGCCAGCAGTTGGAGCGGGGGGGCACAAGAGCAGTACTTC; CDR3: CASSWSGGAQEQYF
length: 14; V: TRBV13; size: .; D: TRBD1; J: TRBJ2-7; DNA: TGTGCCAGCAGCCCAGGGGGACAGTACTACGAGCAGTACTTC; CDR3: CASSPGGQYYEQYF
length: 15; V: TRBV7-9; size: .; D: TRBD2; J: TRBJ2-3; DNA: TGTGCCAGCAGCCTCGGGACTAGCGGCACAGATACGCAGTATTTT; CDR3: CASSLGTSGTDTQYF
length: 14; V: TRBV10-3; size: .; D: TRBD2; J: TRBJ2-5; DNA: TGTGCCATCAAGGACTCGGGGGGGCAAGAGACCCAGTACTTC; CDR3: CAIKDSGGQETQYF
length: 13; V: TRBV24-1; size: once; D: .; J: TRBJ1-1; DNA: TGTGCCACCAGTGAAGGGGTGAACACTGAAGCTTTCTTT; CDR3: CATSEGVNTEAFF
length: 16; V: TRBV5-4; size: once; D: .; J: TRBJ2-7; DNA: TGTGCCAGCAGCTTGGGAGGAGGAGGGATCACCTACGAGCAGTACTTC; CDR3: CASSLGGGGITYEQYF
length: 15; V: TRBV7-2; size: .; D: .; J: TRBJ1-5; DNA: TGTGCCAGCACCCCCGGGGTCCTTAGCAATCAGCCCCAGCATTTT; CDR3: CASTPGVLSNQPQHF
length: 11; V: TRBV12-3/TRBV12-4; size: .; D: .; J: TRBJ1-3; DNA: TGTGCCAGCAGGGAGGGGAACACCATATATTTT; CDR3: CASREGNTIYF
length: 16; V: TRBV2; size: .; D: .; J: TRBJ1-3; DNA: TGTGCCAGCAGCCGCACGAGCACAGGGTTGGGAAACACCATATATTTT; CDR3: CASSRTSTGLGNTIYF
length: 14; V: TRBV5-1; size: .; D: .; J: TRBJ2-7; DNA: TGCGCCAGCAGCTTGGCCGAGGACAGCGGCGAGCAGTACTTC; CDR3: CASSLAEDSGEQYF
length: 16; V: TRBV4-3; size: .; D: .; J: TRBJ2-5; DNA: TGCGCCAGCAGCCAAGATTGGGGGGGCGCGGATGAGACCCAGTACTTC; CDR3: CASSQDWGGADETQYF
length: 15; V: TRBV2; size: .; D: .; J: TRBJ1-3; DNA: TGTGCCAGCAGTGTGTTGGAGGGTACGGGAAACACCATATATTTT; CDR3: CASSVLEGTGNTIYF
length: 13; V: TRBV6-5; size: .; D: .; J: TRBJ2-3; DNA: TGTGCCAGCATCCCAATACAGGGAGATACGCAGTATTTT; CDR3: CASIPIQGDTQYF
length: 15; V: TRBV11-2; size: .; D: TRBD2; J: TRBJ2-2; DNA: TGTGCCAGCAGCTCGACTAGCGGGCCAACCGGGGAGCTGTTTTTT; CDR3: CASSSTSGPTGELFF
length: 18; V: TRBV9; size: few; D: TRBD1; J: TRBJ2-6; DNA: TGTGCCAGCAGCGTGGGCGCAGGGGGCTCCCCTGGGGCCAACGTCCTGACTTTC; CDR3: CASSVGAGGSPGANVLTF
length: 15; V: TRBV5-1; size: .; D: TRBD1; J: TRBJ1-6; DNA: TGCGCCAGCAGCTTGGAGGGACAGGGGAATTCACCCCTCCACTTT; CDR3: CASSLEGQGNSPLHF
length: 13; V: TRBV10-3; size: .; D: TRBD1; J: TRBJ1-2; DNA: TGTGCCATAAGACAGGGGGACCATCAAGGCTACACCTTC; CDR3: CAIRQGDHQGYTF
length: 14; V: TRBV5-8; size: .; D: .; J: TRBJ1-5; DNA: TGTGCCAGCTTAGGGGTTTCGGGCAATCAGCCCCAGCATTTT; CDR3: CASLGVSGNQPQHF
length: 15; V: TRBV7-2; size: .; D: .; J: TRBJ1-3; DNA: TGTGCCAGCAGTTTCGACAGATTCTCTGGAAACACCATATATTTT; CDR3: CASSFDRFSGNTIYF
length: 16; V: TRBV7-9; size: .; D: TRBD1; J: TRBJ1-2; DNA: TGTGCCAGCAGCCCCCCCCGGGACAGGGGTGGCTATGGCTACACCTTC; CDR3: CASSPPRDRGGYGYTF
length: 15; V: TRBV28; size: .; D: TRBD1; J: TRBJ1-5; DNA: TGTGCCAGCAGTTGGGACAGGGGGCAGGATCAGCCCCAGCATTTT; CDR3: CASSWDRGQDQPQHF
length: 16; V: TRBV7-2; size: .; D: .; J: TRBJ2-2; DNA: TGTGCCAGCAGCTTAGTCGGGGGACTGGGTACCGGGGAGCTGTTTTTT; CDR3: CASSLVGGLGTGELFF
length: 16; V: TRBV4-1; size: .; D: .; J: TRBJ1-1; DNA: TGCGCCAGCAGCCAAGATCACCTGGGGGCAAAAACTGAAGCTTTCTTT; CDR3: CASSQDHLGAKTEAFF
length: 11; V: TRBV20-1; size: .; D: .; J: TRBJ2-3; DNA: TGCAGTGCGCCACTAGGGGATACGCAGTATTTT; CDR3: CSAPLGDTQYF
length: 14; V: TRBV19; size: .; D: TRBD1; J: TRBJ2-3; DNA: TGTGCCAGTAGTGTGGACAGGGGCCGGGATACGCAGTATTTT; CDR3: CASSVDRGRDTQYF
length: 14; V: TRBV5-4; size: .; D: .; J: TRBJ1-1; DNA: TGTGCCAGCAGCTCCGGGACACTGAACACTGAAGCTTTCTTT; CDR3: CASSSGTLNTEAFF
length: 11; V: TRBV11-3; size: .; D: .; J: TRBJ2-2; DNA: TGTGCCAGCAGCTGGCGGGGGGAGCTGTTTTTT; CDR3: CASSWRGELFF
length: 16; V: TRBV9; size: .; D: .; J: TRBJ2-7; DNA: TGTGCCAGCAGCGTAGGATTGGGCGGGTCTCCCTACGAGCAGTACTTC; CDR3: CASSVGLGGSPYEQYF
length: 16; V: TRBV7-6; size: .; D: .; J: TRBJ1-1; DNA: TGTGCCAGCAGCCCCCGGACAGTGTATGATAGCACTGAAGCTTTCTTT; CDR3: CASSPRTVYDSTEAFF
length: 15; V: TRBV5-5; size: .; D: .; J: TRBJ1-5; DNA: TGTGCCAGCAGCTCAAGAGAGGAGGGCAATCAGCCCCAGCATTTT; CDR3: CASSSREEGNQPQHF
length: 13; V: TRBV7-9; size: .; D: .; J: TRBJ2-7; DNA: TGTGCCAGCAGCCCCTTCGCCGGCTACGAGCAGTACTTC; CDR3: CASSPFAGYEQYF
length: 12; V: TRBV2; size: .; D: .; J: TRBJ2-2; DNA: TGTGCCAGCAGCGGAGGCCCCGGGGAGCTGTTTTTT; CDR3: CASSGGPGELFF
length: 14; V: TRBV6-6; size: .; D: .; J: TRBJ2-2; DNA: TGTGCCAGCACGGTGTTCGGGGGAACCGGGGAGCTGTTTTTT; CDR3: CASTVFGGTGELFF
length: 16; V: TRBV4-2; size: .; D: TRBD2; J: TRBJ2-3; DNA: TGTGCCAGCAGCCAAGGGCTAGCGGGGGGGCAAGATACGCAGTATTTT; CDR3: CASSQGLAGGQDTQYF
length: 16; V: TRBV9; size: .; D: TRBD2; J: TRBJ2-3; DNA: TGTGCCAGCAGCCCTCTAGCGGGAGGGCCCACAGATACGCAGTATTTT; CDR3: CASSPLAGGPTDTQYF
length: 12; V: TRBV6-5; size: .; D: .; J: TRBJ2-2; DNA: TGTGCCAGCACCCGTTTGACCGGGGAGCTGTTTTTT; CDR3: CASTRLTGELFF
length: 12; V: TRBV20-1; size: .; D: .; J: TRBJ1-2; DNA: TGCAGTGCTAGTCTGACAGGCGGCGGCTACACCTTC; CDR3: CSASLTGGGYTF
length: 14; V: TRBV3-1/TRBV3-2; size: few; D: .; J: TRBJ1-2; DNA: TGTGCCAGCAGCCAATTTCTAGGGGGGGATGGCTACACCTTC; CDR3: CASSQFLGGDGYTF
length: 16; V: TRBV5-1; size: .; D: .; J: TRBJ1-4; DNA: TGCGCCAGCAGCTTGGAGCCAGGGCTTCGTAATGAAAAACTGTTTTTT; CDR3: CASSLEPGLRNEKLFF
length: 12; V: TRBV7-2; size: .; D: .; J: TRBJ2-1; DNA: TGTGCCAGCAGAGCCATAGTGGATGAGCAGTTCTTC; CDR3: CASRAIVDEQFF
length: 11; V: TRBV20-1; size: .; D: .; J: TRBJ1-1; DNA: TGCAGTGCTAGGCGACAGATCGAAGCTTTCTTT; CDR3: CSARRQIEAFF
length: 12; V: TRBV3-1/TRBV3-2; size: .; D: .; J: TRBJ2-3; DNA: TGTGCCAGCAGCCCGACTCCTGCCACGCAGTATTTT; CDR3: CASSPTPATQYF